The 31 T cell receptor beta chains given below trace back to one sample, sequenced in a study of blood T cells in healthy people across ages. Primers used in a second PCR of about 6 to 11 cycles were a sample-barcoded 5' primer and a J-beta primer mix. Via MiXCR, TCRdb re-called the 5' RACE reads, giving one row per CDR3 protein. Among 1.5 million to 1.9 million distinct CDR3 sequences listed, approximately 42% were seen once. The sample was blood. These receptors all come from a woman aged 18-29 years in good health.

This clonotype turned up a few times. The chain has TRBV6-6 and TRBJ1-1; weak D call: TRBD1 (5 bases). V was pared by 6 bases and J by 2 bases, with 19 bases between. Germline-derived CDR1 and CDR2 are MNHNY and SVGAGI (reference sequence). The CDR3 has 16 amino acids. CDR3 loop: CASSRRGVGENTEAFF. CDR3 coding DNA: TGTGCCAGCAGCCGACGGGGGGTTGGGGAAAACACTGAAGCTTTCTTT.

This chain joins TRBV6-6 and TRBJ1-4, with D possibly TRBD1 on 5 matching bases. Germline V CDR1 and CDR2: MNHNY, SVGAGI (reference sequence). The CDR3 extends over 15 amino acids. Trimming took off 2 bases at V and 4 bases at J, with 11 bases between the two ends. The chain's CDR3 is CASSYPQEVNEKLFF. CDR3 sequence (DNA): TGTGCCAGCAGTTACCCACAGGAGGTTAATGAAAAACTGTTTTTT.

This clonotype was detected only a few times. J is TRBJ2-1 and V is TRBV20-1, with no clear D. V dropped 5 bases and J dropped 6 bases, with 8 bases sitting between them. Germline values: CDR1 DFQATT, CDR2 SNEGSKA (reference sequence). CDR3 size: 11 residues. In nucleotides, the CDR3 is TGCAGTGCTGACGTGGTCAATGAGCAGTTCTTC. Translating gives CSADVVNEQFF.

Ten or more counts support this clonotype. The J gene is TRBJ2-1, the V gene TRBV7-9; TRBD2 is a possible D gene (6 bases). Deletions cut 5 bases from V and 5 bases from J, with 19 bases between. Germline V lookup: CDR1 SEHNR, CDR2 FQNEAQ (reference sequence). This CDR3 contains 16 residues. This chain's CDR3 is CASSPQYGTLNNEQFF. The CDR3 nucleotides read TGTGCCAGCAGCCCTCAATATGGGACTCTTAACAATGAGCAGTTCTTC.

The J gene is TRBJ1-5, the V gene TRBV20-1, with D maybe TRBD1 (5 bases). From germline, CDR1 is DFQATT and CDR2 SNEGSKA (reference sequence). The CDR3 contains 17 residues. Trimming removed 2 bases from V and 0 bases from J, with 17 bases in between. Here the CDR3 reads CSARTGTEMYSNQPQHF. The CDR3, as DNA: TGCAGTGCTAGAACCGGGACCGAGATGTATAGCAATCAGCCCCAGCATTTT.

The chain couples TRBV29-1 to TRBJ1-2; 9 nucleotides line up with TRBD1. Germline CDR1 SQVTM, CDR2 ANQGSEA. The V segment lost 6 bases and the J segment 2 bases; nucleotides outside the gene matches: 7. The CDR3 loop spans 14 amino acids. The DNA for the CDR3 is TGCAGCGTGCTGAGGGACAGGGCCAACTATGGCTACACCTTC. Residues: CSVLRDRANYGYTF.

The chain employs TRBV7-9 and TRBJ2-7, with 7 positions matching TRBD1. This CDR3 spans 11 amino acids. In germline, CDR1 is SEHNR, CDR2 FQNEAQ (reference sequence). Trimming took 10 bases from V and 4 from J; bases not matched to a gene: 4. The CDR3 DNA is TGTGCCATCCGACAGGGATACGAGCAGTACTTC. It codes for CAIRQGYEQYF.

The rearrangement links TRBV6-6 to TRBJ2-3, with TRBD1 matching over 7 bases. CDR3 length: 15 amino acids. Looked up from germline, CDR1 is MNHNY and CDR2 is SVGAGI (reference sequence). Trimming took 3 bases from V and 1 from J; bases not matched to a gene: 4. CDR3 bases: TGTGCCAGCAGTTATAGGGACAGTCGCACAGATACGCAGTATTTT. As protein: CASSYRDSRTDTQYF.

This clonotype has just a few counts. The chain recombines TRBV7-2 with TRBJ2-1; D may be TRBD2 (6 bases). This CDR3 has 17 residues. Germline CDR1 reads SGHTA; CDR2 reads FQGNSA. The V and J ends lost 0 bases and 8 bases respectively, with 20 bases between them. The CDR3 loop reads CASSLAAGSLLAHEQFF. The CDR3 bases are TGTGCCAGCAGCTTAGCCGCGGGGTCTTTACTAGCTCATGAGCAGTTCTTC.

A remark on this clonotype: Mismatch with germline at one junction end may stem from a read error. This sequence joins TRBV4-3 and TRBJ2-7; 9 nucleotides align to TRBD1. The CDR3 has 14 residues. Per the germline V gene, CDR1 is LGHNA and CDR2 is YSLEER. CDR3 amino acids: CAGSQGDRDNEQYF. The CDR3, as DNA: TGCGCCGGCAGCCAAGGGGACAGGGACAACGAGCAGTACTTC.

Points on this clonotype: This could be a read error, since a much larger clone is one nucleotide away. The V gene is TRBV4-3, the J gene TRBJ2-1; TRBD1 is a possible D gene (5 bases). Germline CDR1 is LGHNA and CDR2 is YSLEER. The CDR3 runs to 15 residues. Trimming removed 0 bases at V and 7 bases at J, with 13 bases between. DNA for the CDR3: TGCGCCAGCAGCCAAGATGCAGGTCCAGGGAATGAGCAGTTCTTC. It yields the protein CASSQDAGPGNEQFF.

V is TRBV27 and J is TRBJ1-1, with D possibly matching TRBD1 (5 bases). The CDR3 totals 15 residues. The V and J ends lost 3 bases and 1 base respectively, with 12 bases between them. Looked up from germline, CDR1 is MNHEY and CDR2 is SMNVEV (reference sequence). In DNA form, the CDR3 reads TGTGCCAGCAGTTTCCATAGGGGCGGGAACACTGAAGCTTTCTTT. Encoded protein: CASSFHRGGNTEAFF.

This chain uses TRBV29-1 with TRBJ2-7; no reliable D call. V lost 5 bases and J 2 bases, leaving 10 bases between the germline ends. CDR1 is SQVTM and CDR2 is ANQGSEA in the germline V gene. This CDR3 has 12 amino acids. Written as DNA, the CDR3 is TGCAGCGTTCGAGCGCAAACCTACGAGCAGTACTTC. Protein: CSVRAQTYEQYF.

This clonotype occurred once. The chain couples TRBV7-2 to TRBJ2-7; TRBD1 matches 8 bases. The J call may be faulty, since TRBJ2-5 better matches the DNA end. The germline V gene has CDR1 SGHTA and CDR2 FQGNSA. This CDR3 has 14 residues. The CDR3 reads CASSQGQDGKTQYF. The CDR3 DNA follows: TGTGCCAGCAGCCAGGGACAGGATGGCAAGACCCAGTACTTC.

The gene calls are TRBV6-5 and TRBJ2-5; 9 nucleotides match TRBD1. The CDR3 contains 18 residues. V lost 2 bases to trimming and J lost 7 bases; unmatched junction nucleotides: 17. Germline V gene sequence: CDR1 MNHEY, CDR2 SVGAGI. The CDR3 DNA follows: TGTGCCAGCAGTTACCCTAAAACGGACAGGGGATTGCGTACGACCCAGTACTTC. Translated, it gives CASSYPKTDRGLRTTQYF.

This clonotype was found a few times. J is TRBJ2-1 and V is TRBV3-1, with a possible D match to TRBD1 (6 bases). Trimming took off 1 base at V and 6 bases at J, with 10 bases between the two ends. This CDR3 has 14 residues. Germline CDR1 LGHDT, CDR2 YNNKEL (reference sequence). The CDR3 reads CASSQAIRGNEQFF. In nucleotides, the CDR3 is TGTGCCAGCAGCCAAGCGATCAGGGGCAATGAGCAGTTCTTC.

The table lists this clonotype with a few counts. This chain uses TRBV6-1 with TRBJ1-4; no reliable D call. The germline V gene encodes CDR1 MNHNS and CDR2 SASEGT. Trimming pared 8 bases from V and 8 bases from J, leaving 21 bases between. The CDR3 has 15 residues. The CDR3 sequence is CASVSPLLGGEKLFF. CDR3 DNA: TGTGCCAGCGTCTCCCCACTTCTCGGAGGGGAAAAACTGTTTTTT.

This sequence joins TRBV7-2 and TRBJ1-4; possibly TRBD1 for D (6 bases). Germline CDR1 and CDR2: SGHTA and FQGNSA. The CDR3 runs to 14 residues. V shed 4 bases and J shed 4 bases, with 10 bases lying between them. The CDR3 loop reads CASSWGGHNEKLFF. For the CDR3, the DNA is TGTGCCAGCAGCTGGGGGGGGCATAATGAAAAACTGTTTTTT.

The V gene is TRBV28, the J gene TRBJ2-7; 11 nucleotides agree with TRBD1. The CDR3 is made up of 16 amino acids. V lost 2 bases, J lost 3 bases, and 6 bases stayed unmatched. Germline CDR1 MDHEN, CDR2 SYDVKM. The CDR3 nucleotides are TGTGCCAGCAGTTTAGGGACAGGGGGGATTCTCTACGAGCAGTACTTC. Encoded protein: CASSLGTGGILYEQYF.

The chain employs TRBV20-1 and TRBJ2-7; the D call may be TRBD1 or TRBD2 (6 bases each). The germline V gene encodes CDR1 DFQATT and CDR2 SNEGSKA (reference sequence). The ends were cut back, 2 bases at V and 0 bases at J, with 11 bases in the middle. The CDR3 spans 14 residues. CDR3: CSARRGTSSYEQYF. Written as DNA, the CDR3 is TGCAGTGCTAGACGCGGGACAAGCTCCTACGAGCAGTACTTC.

The genes are TRBV25-1 and TRBJ1-1; perhaps TRBD1 as D (6 bases). The CDR3 totals 16 residues. The V end was cut by 1 base, the J end by 5 bases, with 17 bases between. The V gene's germline CDR1 is MGHDK and CDR2 SYGVNS. The CDR3 coding sequence is TGTGCCAGCAGTGAATTGGTAGGGGGGGGGAAAACTGAAGCTTTCTTT. This sequence encodes CASSELVGGGKTEAFF.

The rearrangement joins TRBV6-6 to TRBJ2-7; 7 bases align to TRBD2. Germline values: CDR1 MNHNY, CDR2 SVGAGI (reference sequence). The CDR3 totals 13 residues. V lost 4 bases to trimming and J lost 3 bases; unmatched junction nucleotides: 3. The CDR3 DNA reads TGTGCCAGCAGTTCGGGGGAGGGCTACGAGCAGTACTTC. Amino acids: CASSSGEGYEQYF.

The V call is TRBV5-1, the J call TRBJ2-1; D is possibly TRBD1 (5 bases). V dropped 4 bases and J dropped 7 bases, with 24 bases sitting between them. The CDR3 runs to 17 residues. Germline values: CDR1 SGHRS, CDR2 YFSETQ. In DNA, the CDR3 is TGCGCCAGCAGCCTCGACGGCCGGCAGGGCTCTTCGAATGAGCAGTTCTTC. Encoded protein: CASSLDGRQGSSNEQFF.

The CDR3 coding sequence is TGCGCCAGCAGCCAAGTTACCGGGAGGGCCCAAGAGACCCAGTACTTC. Protein: CASSQVTGRAQETQYF. The chain links TRBV4-3 to TRBJ2-5; TRBD2 matches 8 bases. After removal of 1 base from V and 1 base from J, the junction contained 5 bases not matched to a gene. Germline CDR1 reads LGHNA; CDR2 reads YSLEER. The CDR3 has 16 amino acids.

This clonotype was seen at least ten times. The V and J genes are TRBV10-3 and TRBJ2-3, with 7 bases identical to TRBD2. V lost 6 bases to trimming and J lost 0 bases; unmatched junction nucleotides: 9. Germline CDR1 is ENHRY and CDR2 is SYGVKD. CDR3 length equals 16 residues. The CDR3 spells CAIRSAGTMSTDTQYF. DNA for the CDR3: TGTGCCATCAGATCAGCCGGGACTATGAGCACAGATACGCAGTATTTT.

The chain carries TRBV20-1 and TRBJ1-1, with D uncertain. This CDR3 is built from 12 residues. V lost 5 bases, J lost 1 base, and 8 bases lay in between. Germline CDR1 DFQATT, CDR2 SNEGSKA (reference sequence). In nucleotides, the CDR3 is TGCAGTGCTGGGAGACAGAACACTGAAGCTTTCTTT. It yields the protein CSAGRQNTEAFF.

J is TRBJ1-1 and V is TRBV4-3, with no clear D. The V gene lost 0 bases and the J gene lost 5 bases, with 4 bases spanning the gap. The CDR3 loop spans 12 amino acids. Germline V gene data show CDR1 as LGHNA and CDR2 as YSLEER. The CDR3 region is CASSQDWTEAFF. CDR3 bases: TGCGCCAGCAGCCAAGACTGGACTGAAGCTTTCTTT.

This clonotype showed up many times. The V call is TRBV15, the J call TRBJ1-6; the D is unclear. This CDR3 spans 15 amino acids. Germline CDR1 and CDR2: LNHNV and YYDKDF (reference sequence). Trimming left V 3 bases short and J 6 bases short, with 12 bases between. In DNA, the CDR3 is TGTGCCACCAGCAGGGCACCGAGGACTAATTCACCCCTCCACTTT. Translation: CATSRAPRTNSPLHF.

This chain links TRBV20-1 with TRBJ2-1, with TRBD2 matching 11 bases. The assigned J gene may be wrong: the sequence end matches TRBJ2-7 better. The CDR3 sequence is 14 residues long. The germline V gene has CDR1 DFQATT and CDR2 SNEGSKA (reference sequence). The CDR3, as DNA: TGCAGTGCTTTTAGCGGGGGGGGCTACAATGAGCAGTACTTC. This codes for CSAFSGGGYNEQYF.

With respect to this clonotype: One end of the junction does not line up with germline, which may come from a read error. The chain combines TRBV4-3 with TRBJ1-2; D is unclear. The CDR3 spans 15 residues. CDR1 LGHNA and CDR2 YSLEER come from the germline V gene. This CDR3 is CANSQSGRLLTGYTF. CDR3 DNA sequence: TGCGCCAACAGCCAATCAGGCCGACTCCTTACTGGCTACACCTTC.

This clonotype appeared a few times. The chain recombines TRBV5-1 with TRBJ1-1; the D gene is possibly TRBD1 (6 bases). This CDR3 is 13 amino acids long. With 2 bases removed from V and 5 bases from J, the gap between germline ends came to 10 bases. Germline CDR1 reads SGHRS; CDR2 reads YFSETQ. CDR3 nucleotide sequence: TGCGCCAGCAGCTTAGTCCAGGGGACTGAAGCTTTCTTT. Its translation: CASSLVQGTEAFF.